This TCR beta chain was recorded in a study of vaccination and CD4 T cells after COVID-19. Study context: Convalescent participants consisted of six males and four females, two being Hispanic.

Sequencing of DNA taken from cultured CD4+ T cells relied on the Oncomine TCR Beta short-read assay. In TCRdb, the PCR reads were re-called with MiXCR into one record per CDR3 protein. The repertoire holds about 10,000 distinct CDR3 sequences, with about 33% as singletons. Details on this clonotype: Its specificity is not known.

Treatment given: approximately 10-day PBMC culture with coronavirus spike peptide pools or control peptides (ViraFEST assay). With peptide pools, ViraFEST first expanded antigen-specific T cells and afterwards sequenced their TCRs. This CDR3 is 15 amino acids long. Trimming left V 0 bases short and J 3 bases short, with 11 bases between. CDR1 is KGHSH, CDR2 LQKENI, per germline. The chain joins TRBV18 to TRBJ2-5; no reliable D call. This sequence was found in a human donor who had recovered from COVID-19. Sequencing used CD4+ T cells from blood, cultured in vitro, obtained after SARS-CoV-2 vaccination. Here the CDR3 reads CASSPPQPAKETQYF. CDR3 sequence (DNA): TGTGCCAGCTCACCACCGCAGCCAGCCAAAGAGACCCAGTACTTC. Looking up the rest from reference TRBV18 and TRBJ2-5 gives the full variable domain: NAGVMQNPRHLVRRRGQEARLRCSPMKGHSHVYWYRQLPEEGLKFMVYLQKENIIDESGMPKERFSAEFPKEGPSILRIQQVVRGDSAAYFCASSPPQPAKETQYFGPGTRLLVL.